The clone carrying this T cell receptor beta chain occurred a few times. As yet, its antigen is unknown. The investigators amplified TCR beta CDR3 regions from RNA transcripts. The HTBI primer set was used in a first-round RT-PCR of the TCR CDR3. Via MiXCR, TCRdb re-called the multiplex PCR reads, giving one row per CDR3 protein. The sample lists some 400,000 distinct CDR3 sequences, roughly 14% occurring once. This CDR3 spans 17 amino acids. V lost 4 bases to trimming and J lost 6 bases; unmatched junction nucleotides: 13. CDR1 and CDR2 (germline): LGHDT, YNNKEL (reference sequence). This entry comes from a study of T cells in Graves' hyperthyroidism and ophthalmopathy. Study findings and constraints: In the blood, most expanded thyroid clonotypes above 0.001 appeared as well. A 13 V-J model separated ophthalmopathy from stable hyperthyroidism.

This chain connects TRBV3-1 to TRBJ2-1, with 9 bases aligning to TRBD2. This receptor was identified in a man aged 25 to 45 with Graves' hyperthyroidism that later progressed to Graves' ophthalmopathy. What was sequenced was blood. The CDR3 spells CASSPLFPGLAANEQFF. CDR3 nucleotides: TGTGCCAGCAGCCCCTTATTCCCGGGACTAGCCGCCAATGAGCAGTTCTTC.